What follows are 18 T cell receptor beta chains derived from one specimen sequenced in a study of human T cells and chemical hapten exposure. In TCRdb, the RACE reads were re-called with MiXCR into one record per CDR3 protein. The sample lists about 340,000 distinct CDR3 sequences; under 9% were seen once. Sample time point: patch test 1, 2 weeks after DPC sensitization. Noted treatment: therapeutic diphenylcyclopropenone sensitization with weekly scalp DPC. Here the sequenced sample was whole blood, taken in connection with sensitization to the hapten diphenylcyclopropenone (DPC). These receptor sequences come from a woman under 30 with alopecia areata. Some clones in this sample may be carry-over from other donors' samples.

The rearrangement links TRBV2 to TRBJ2-5; 8 bases are shared with TRBD2. Germline V CDR1 and CDR2: SNHLY, FYNNEI. The junction had 3 bases not matched to a gene; V was cut back by 4 bases and J by 2 bases. The CDR3 is 14 residues long. CDR3 sequence reads: CASSGQREQETQYF. Written as DNA, the CDR3 is TGTGCCAGCAGTGGGCAGCGGGAGCAAGAGACCCAGTACTTC. Using reference TRBV2 and TRBJ2-5 for the parts outside the CDR3, the full variable domain is EPEVTQTPSHQVTQMGQEVILRCVPISNHLYFYWYRQILGQKVEFLVSFYNNEISEKSEIFDDQFSVERPDGSNFTLKIRSTKLEDSAMYFCASSGQREQETQYFGPGTRLLVL.

This clonotype was seen more than once but under ten times. The rearrangement joins TRBV10-3 to TRBJ1-6; D might be TRBD1 (5 bases). Germline V CDR1 and CDR2: ENHRY, SYGVKD. This CDR3 spans 14 amino acids. The V end was cut by 6 bases, the J end by 8 bases, with 14 bases between. The CDR3 DNA reads TGTGCCATCAGAGGGACGGGGACCCATTCACCCCTCCACTTT. Translating it yields CAIRGTGTHSPLHF.

This clonotype was observed a few times. The gene calls are TRBV11-3 and TRBJ2-2, with TRBD1 identical over 7 bases. This CDR3 has 13 residues. Trimming removed 6 bases from V and 5 bases from J; junction bases left unmatched: 3. The germline V gene encodes CDR1 SGHNT and CDR2 YENEEA. As DNA, the CDR3 is TGTGCCAGCAGAAGGGGGCAAACCGGGGAGCTGTTTTTT. It codes for CASRRGQTGELFF.

This clonotype appeared a few times. This rearrangement joins TRBV3-1 to TRBJ1-5; D perhaps matches TRBD1 (6 bases). Germline loops: CDR1 LGHDT, CDR2 YNNKEL (reference sequence). Trimming shortened V by 5 bases and J by 7 bases, and 18 bases separated the two germline ends. The CDR3 consists of 15 residues. The chain's CDR3 is CASSLGAGVGQPQHF. The CDR3 DNA reads as TGTGCCAGCAGCTTGGGGGCAGGGGTAGGGCAGCCCCAGCATTTT.

This chain links TRBV6-6 with TRBJ1-5; 7 nucleotides match TRBD1. The V segment lost 0 bases and the J segment 0 bases; nucleotides outside the gene matches: 5. The CDR3 sequence is 17 residues long. CDR1 is MNHNY, CDR2 SVGAGI, per germline (reference sequence). The CDR3 DNA is TGTGCCAGCAGTTACTCTAACAGGGGAGGTAGCAATCAGCCCCAGCATTTT. This codes for CASSYSNRGGSNQPQHF.

The J gene is TRBJ2-7, the V gene TRBV20-1; 12 nucleotides match TRBD2. Trimming removed 3 bases from V and 6 bases from J; junction bases left unmatched: 9. Per the germline V gene, CDR1 is DFQATT and CDR2 is SNEGSKA (reference sequence). CDR3 length: 15 amino acids. In nucleotides, the CDR3 is TGCAGTGCTAGGAGCCTATCTAGCGGGGGGGCCGAGCAGTACTTC. It is translated as CSARSLSSGGAEQYF.

This rearrangement joins TRBV4-1 to TRBJ1-6; TRBD1 agrees at 9 bases. V dropped 4 bases and J dropped 13; count of bases not matched to a gene: 38. From germline, CDR1 is MGHRA and CDR2 YSYEKL. The CDR3 runs 24 residues. The CDR3 reads CASSLGPNLFGNHNTGTGTSPLHF. DNA of the CDR3: TGCGCCAGCAGCCTGGGGCCCAACCTCTTTGGAAATCACAATACCGGGACAGGGACCTCGCCCCTCCACTTT.

The CDR3 protein is CASSEQGADTGELFF. The CDR3 nucleotides are TGTGCCAGCAGTGAACAGGGGGCTGACACCGGGGAGCTGTTTTTT. J is TRBJ2-2 and V is TRBV2, with 8 nucleotides matching TRBD1. V lost 2 bases, J lost 3 bases, and 2 bases stayed unmatched. Looked up from germline, CDR1 is SNHLY and CDR2 is FYNNEI. CDR3 length equals 15 residues.

This clonotype was observed a few times. This rearrangement joins TRBV6-1 to TRBJ1-6; 10 nucleotides line up with TRBD1. The length of the CDR3 is 18 residues. Germline lookup yields CDR1 MNHNS and CDR2 SASEGT. Germline trimming cut 6 bases from V and 3 bases from J; bases unmatched to any gene: 11. CDR3 sequence (DNA): TGTGCCAGCAGCCGAGGACAGGGGGAGATAGGCTATAATTCACCCCTCCACTTT. It yields the protein CASSRGQGEIGYNSPLHF.

In its sample, this clonotype was seen many times. This chain links TRBV20-1 with TRBJ2-3; TRBD2 might be the D (6 bases). The CDR3 consists of 13 residues. V lost 5 bases and J 0 bases, leaving 9 bases between the germline ends. Germline CDR1 DFQATT, CDR2 SNEGSKA (reference sequence). CDR3 sequence (DNA): TGCAGTGCTCGACTAGGTAGCACAGATACGCAGTATTTT. Amino acid sequence: CSARLGSTDTQYF.

This clonotype was found many times. The chain employs TRBV27 and TRBJ1-1, with D hard to call. Germline V gene data show CDR1 as MNHEY and CDR2 as SMNVEV (reference sequence). The CDR3 totals 14 residues. V dropped 1 base and J dropped 3 bases, with 9 bases sitting between them. The CDR3 reads CASSLYPGHTEAFF. CDR3 nucleotides: TGTGCCAGCAGTTTATACCCGGGTCACACTGAAGCTTTCTTT.

The chain recombines TRBV29-1 with TRBJ1-2, with a weak D call TRBD1 (5 bases). CDR3 length equals 13 residues. CDR1 is SQVTM, CDR2 ANQGSEA, per germline. The V end was cut by 6 bases, the J end by 7 bases, with 18 bases between. The CDR3 is CSVRVAGSGGYTF. CDR3 bases: TGCAGCGTGCGCGTGGCAGGGTCGGGTGGCTACACCTTC.

Many counts were recorded for this clonotype. The V call is TRBV12-3 or TRBV12-4, the J call TRBJ1-1; D perhaps matches TRBD1 (5 bases). This CDR3 has 13 residues. The V end was cut by 5 bases, the J end by 6 bases, with 13 bases between. DNA for the CDR3: TGTGCCAGCAGTCTTGGAATAGGGGCTGAAGCTTTCTTT. It encodes CASSLGIGAEAFF.

This clonotype turned up a few times. CDR3 loop: CASSLGSGGKDTQYF. The CDR3 nucleotides are TGTGCCAGCAGTTTGGGATCCGGGGGGAAAGATACGCAGTATTTT. The chain links TRBV27 to TRBJ2-3; 7 nucleotides agree with TRBD2. From germline, CDR1 is MNHEY and CDR2 SMNVEV (reference sequence). With V trimmed by 3 bases and J by 5 bases, 8 bases remained unmatched. The CDR3 runs 15 residues.

This clonotype was seen repeatedly, ten times or more. V is TRBV6-6 and J is TRBJ2-1, with 9 bases matching TRBD2. This CDR3 region has 14 residues. In germline, CDR1 is MNHNY, CDR2 SVGAGI (reference sequence). The ends lost 6 bases at V and 10 bases at J; junction bases unmatched: 10. CDR3: CASSLYGGGAEQFF. DNA for the CDR3: TGTGCCAGCAGCCTTTACGGCGGGGGGGCGGAGCAGTTCTTC.

This clonotype was picked up a small number of times. The chain uses TRBV7-2 and TRBJ2-2; either TRBD1 or TRBD2 may fit D (7 bases each). Trimming stripped 3 bases from V and 6 bases from J, with 20 bases between. The CDR3 consists of 17 residues. Germline loops: CDR1 SGHTA, CDR2 FQGNSA. The CDR3 here is CASSFAGGGGRPGELFF. The CDR3 nucleotides are TGTGCCAGCAGCTTTGCAGGGGGAGGGGGTCGCCCCGGGGAGCTGTTTTTT.

J is TRBJ1-4 and V is TRBV3-1; D is perhaps TRBD1 (6 bases). CDR3 size: 16 residues. V shed 1 base and J shed 8 bases, with 17 bases lying between them. Germline V gives CDR1 LGHDT, CDR2 YNNKEL (reference sequence). The CDR3 sequence: CASSQGGITGREKLFF. For the CDR3, the DNA is TGTGCCAGCAGCCAAGGAGGGATCACAGGGCGAGAAAAACTGTTTTTT.

This clonotype appeared many times. This chain uses TRBV5-6 with TRBJ1-2; D is unresolved. V was cut by 1 base and J by 4 bases, with 11 bases left in between. This CDR3 has 14 amino acids. Germline lookup yields CDR1 SGHDT and CDR2 YYEEEE. The DNA for the CDR3 is TGTGCCAGCAGCTTGCCAGAAACCACCTATGGCTACACCTTC. Its translation is CASSLPETTYGYTF.